Described below is a single T cell receptor (beta chain) sequence and its context. Its antigen is as yet unknown. A clone one base away is much larger, so this may be a read error. Next came a second PCR, run for roughly 6 to 11 cycles, which used a sample-barcoded 5' primer along with a J-beta primer mix. TCRdb processed the 5' RACE reads anew with MiXCR; each CDR3 protein has one entry. The sample records roughly 700,000 distinct CDR3 sequences, approximately 29% being singletons. The data are from a study of blood T cells in healthy people across ages. Whole-study findings and limits: In long-lived donors, naive CD4+ cell counts and diversity exceeded those of aged donors. CMV infection status of these donors was not known.

Isolation recovered at least 6.5 million PBMCs from every sample. Total RNA, at least 6 micrograms per sample, was extracted from PBMCs. The germline CDR1 and CDR2 sequences are SEHNR and FQNEAQ (reference sequence). CDR3 length: 16 residues. Sequencing input: blood. The source is a woman aged 80 or over in good health. The J gene is TRBJ1-2, the V gene TRBV7-9; no clear D. The DNA for the CDR3 is TGTGCCAGCAGCTTAGGTCAAATTAACCTTAACTATGACTACACCTTC. Its protein product is CASSLGQINLNYDYTF. The full variable domain, its missing parts supplied by reference TRBV7-9 and TRBJ1-2, is DTGVSQNPRHKITKRGQNVTFRCDPISEHNRLYWYRQTLGQGPEFLTYFQNEAQLEKSRLLSDRFSAERPKGSFSTLEIQRTEQGDSAMYLCASSLGQINLNYDYTFGSGTRLTVV.